This is a list of T cell receptor beta chains from one sample in a study of blood T cell repertoires in COVID-19. Sequenced by immunoSEQ multiplex PCR; TCRdb stores in-frame clones only, minus some. The table records about 170,000 clones, approximately 87% of them present only once. Specimen: PBMCs or T cells enriched from blood (not recorded which). The receptors originated from a woman aged 50 to 60 who had recovered from COVID-19. Both conserved end residues are part of each CDR3. A D gene is named only where the DNA matches it firmly. Rows give clone size only sometimes, using once, few, many, or a class for an expanded clone.

CDR3 DNA	CDR3 protein	clone size	J gene	D gene	V gene
TGTGCCAGTAGTCCCACCGGGACAGCCAACACCGGGGAGCTGTTTTTT	CASSPTGTANTGELFF	NA	TRBJ2-2	TRBD1	TRBV19
TGTGCCAGCACCACGCGGTGGGGGGGAGGCTACACCTTC	CASTTRWGGGYTF	few	TRBJ1-2	NA	TRBV28
TGTGCCAGCTCACCGGGACTAACCCAAGAGACCCAGTACTTC	CASSPGLTQETQYF	few	TRBJ2-5	TRBD2	TRBV18
TGCGCCAGCAGCCCGGGGACAGTCAGCACAGATACGCAGTATTTT	CASSPGTVSTDTQYF	few	TRBJ2-3	TRBD1	TRBV4-1
TGTGCCGCCGCTCCGGGACAGGGTTATGGCTACACCTTC	CAAAPGQGYGYTF	NA	TRBJ1-2	TRBD1	TRBV28
TGTGCCAGCTCACGACGACAGGGACCAATAGATGAGCAGTTCTTC	CASSRRQGPIDEQFF	few	TRBJ2-1	TRBD1	TRBV18
TGTGCCAGCAGCGGGGGGAGGCTTCACACTGAAGCTTTCTTT	CASSGGRLHTEAFF	NA	TRBJ1-1	NA	TRBV6-5
TGTGCCAGCAGTTTTGGGGGGAAGACAAGCAATCAGCCCCAGCATTTT	CASSFGGKTSNQPQHF	NA	TRBJ1-5	NA	TRBV28
TGTGCCACCAGCAGAGGACCCGGGACAGGAGTTATTACTGAAGCTTTCTTT	CATSRGPGTGVITEAFF	once	TRBJ1-1	TRBD1	TRBV15
TGCGCCAGCAGCCAACAGGGTCCCGGGATGAACACTGAAGCTTTCTTT	CASSQQGPGMNTEAFF	NA	TRBJ1-1	NA	TRBV5-1
TGTGCCATCTTAGACAGGGACAAAAACATTCAGTACTTC	CAILDRDKNIQYF	NA	TRBJ2-4	TRBD1	TRBV6-5
TGTGCCAGCAGCCCAGGACTAGCGGGTTGGGAGAGCACAGATACGCAGTATTTT	CASSPGLAGWESTDTQYF	once	TRBJ2-3	TRBD2	TRBV11-3
TGTGCCAGCTCACCGTCCCTCGGGACAGATTATGGCTACACCTTC	CASSPSLGTDYGYTF	once	TRBJ1-2	TRBD1	TRBV18
TGTGCCAGCAGTCGGGACGGGACTTATGGCTACACCTTC	CASSRDGTYGYTF	NA	TRBJ1-2	NA	TRBV6-2/TRBV6-3
TGTGCCTCCAAGGGTAGCGGGTATTACAATGAGCAGTTCTTC	CASKGSGYYNEQFF	NA	TRBJ2-1	TRBD2	TRBV19
TGTGCCAGCAGCCTTAGACAGAATGAAGCTTTCTTT	CASSLRQNEAFF	once	TRBJ1-1	NA	TRBV11-2
TGTGCCAGCAGCGTTAGCGGGGGGGCCCACAATGAGCAGTTCTTC	CASSVSGGAHNEQFF	few	TRBJ2-1	TRBD2	TRBV7-2
TGTGCCAGTAGTATCGGGGACAGGGACTATGGCTACACCTTC	CASSIGDRDYGYTF	NA	TRBJ1-2	TRBD1	TRBV19
TGTGCCAGCAGCGTAGCGGGAGGGGGTTTTACTGAAGCTTTCTTT	CASSVAGGGFTEAFF	NA	TRBJ1-1	NA	TRBV9
TGCAGTGCTAGTGACACCCTGGCGGGTTCACCCCTCCACTTT	CSASDTLAGSPLHF	NA	TRBJ1-6	NA	TRBV20-1
TGTGCCTGCACCCGGGGTAAGCAGCCCCAGCATTTT	CACTRGKQPQHF	NA	TRBJ1-5	NA	TRBV6-5
TGCAGCGTATCCCCCCAGGGGGAGCCCCAGCATTTT	CSVSPQGEPQHF	NA	TRBJ1-5	TRBD1	TRBV29-1
TGTGCCAGCAGCTCCGGGACAGGGGTATGGGGCTACACCTTC	CASSSGTGVWGYTF	NA	TRBJ1-2	TRBD1	TRBV7-8
TGTGCCAGCAGCCGGGGGGTATCTGGGGCCAACGTCCTGACTTTC	CASSRGVSGANVLTF	NA	TRBJ2-6	NA	TRBV3-1/TRBV3-2
TGTGCCACCGGGACAGGGGCTGAAAAACTGTTTTTT	CATGTGAEKLFF	NA	TRBJ1-4	TRBD1	TRBV5-6
TGTGCCAGCAGCTTATCTACAGGTCGGAGATCTGGAACTAATGAAAAACTGTTTTTT	CASSLSTGRRSGTNEKLFF	NA	TRBJ1-4	NA	TRBV13
TGTGCCAGTAGTACCCCAGGACACTTCTATGGCTACACCTTC	CASSTPGHFYGYTF	NA	TRBJ1-2	NA	TRBV19